Given below is one T cell receptor beta chain in context. Its recognized antigen is unknown. The input lacks base qualities; no much larger clone sits a single base away. The immunoSEQ Assay, a bias-controlled multiplex PCR, was used to amplify TCRbeta CDR3 regions from genomic DNA. In the paper's pipeline: Nucleated cell counts per sample were estimated from amplification of reference gene primers within the assay. To quantify the absolute abundance of each unique TCRbeta CDR3 rearrangement, sequence reads were collapsed and filtered. Productive Simpson clonality was computed per sample as the square root of Simpson's diversity index over productive rearrangements. TCRdb limited this immuneACCESS table to in-frame rearrangements with V and J called. A share of clones is missing; checked studies link under half to unresolved V genes, and the rest is unexplained. The V and J calls and clone size were taken over from that table, and D and trimming were inferred from the DNA. This sample comprises roughly 340,000 clones, around 89% of them detected only once. The ten largest clones take up around 1% of the sample.

Participants in the prospective study were enrolled through a virtual design, were aged about 18 to 100 years, and lived in fewer than 30 United States geographic areas. To assign participants to cohorts, the prospective study relied on clinical history that participants themselves reported in a screening survey and a study questionnaire. Recovered participants in ImmuneRACE Cohort 3 were defined by two consecutive negative NP/OP PCR tests, clearance by a healthcare professional, or resolution of symptoms. In the prospective study, mobile phlebotomists collected whole blood, serum and a nasopharyngeal or oropharyngeal swab from each participant. Over a roughly 2-month period, participants in the prospective study had the option of providing additional blood draws and questionnaires. Blood samples from the prospective study were shipped frozen or at room temperature prior to DNA extraction. The data belong to a study of blood T cell repertoires in COVID-19 (dated by TCRdb to about 2020). Describing the broader study: The collaborator samples originated in the United States, Italy and Spain and spanned the acute and convalescent phases of COVID-19. The prospective study material was composed of cDNA or gDNA derived from T cells, B-cell-depleted T cells, or PBMCs. The dataset comprised deeply sampled blood TCRbeta repertoires from subjects exposed to, actively infected with, or recovered from COVID-19. The repertoires were made available in a free public database intended to serve as a resource for research on the immune response to SARS-CoV-2. The samples were drawn from two sources: the first 160 participants of the ongoing ImmuneRACE study, and 1,000 to 1,500 subjects contributed by 6 global collaborators. A de-identified subject ID, COVID-19 status, age in years and sex were almost always included in the sample metadata. Where available, HLA class I and class II types were taken from metadata supplied by the sample provider and were not determined by assay-based typing. Overall study results and their limits: The amount of clinical and demographic metadata varied by source and participant and was provided uncurated.

For CDR1 and CDR2, the germline V gene lists ENHRY and SYGVKD. The CDR3 measures 12 amino acids from cysteine to phenylalanine. CDR3 DNA only is kept here, 36 bases in frame from base 1. Between the V and J ends, shortened by 4 bases and 5 bases respectively, the junction contains 9 bases. Material: PBMCs or T cells enriched from blood (not recorded which). This sequence originates from a man between 18 and 35 years old who had recovered from COVID-19. Recombination joined TRBV10-3 with TRBJ2-7; no D gene is confidently identified. For the CDR3, the sequence is CAISGVVDEQYF. In nucleotides, the sequence is TGTGCCATCAGTGGAGTGGTCGACGAGCAGTACTTC.